Listed here are 2 T cell receptor beta chains from one sample, sequenced in a study of CD8 T cells in Susac syndrome. The RNA, about 0.45 to 1 ug, was put through reverse transcription using random hexamers. Each CDR3 protein is one row after TCRdb ran MiXCR on the immunoSEQ multiplex PCR reads. The table has 200,000 to 250,000 distinct CDR3 sequences, roughly 90% seen once. Specimen: CD8+ T cells from PBMCs. All receptors derive from a human donor with multiple sclerosis.

This clonotype appeared a single time. This could be a read error, since a much larger clone is one nucleotide away. This chain links TRBV12-3 or TRBV12-4 with TRBJ2-1; no clear D. The V and J ends lost 7 bases and 0 bases respectively, with 7 bases between them. The CDR3 length is 13 residues. The CDR3 is CASTPSSYNEQFF. As DNA, the CDR3 is TGTGCCAGCACCCCGAGCTCCTACAATGAGCAGTTCTTC.

The chain has TRBV12-3 or TRBV12-4 and TRBJ2-1; D may be TRBD1 (5 bases). The CDR3 length is 13 residues. Trimming took 5 bases from V and 6 from J, leaving 11 bases between them. CDR3 amino acids: CASSPPGPNEQFF. The CDR3 DNA follows: TGTGCCAGCAGTCCTCCAGGGCCCAATGAGCAGTTCTTC.